A selection of T cell receptor beta chains follows, all from one sample in a study of cytomegalovirus exposure and HLA in healthy donors. Produced via immunoSEQ multiplex PCR; TCRdb's table is partial and in-frame only. The data contain 150,000 to 200,000 clones, 77% of them singletons. Input material: PBMCs. The receptors shown here come from a man younger than 35 in good health and CMV-seronegative. Each CDR3 is given with its conserved first and last residue. D genes are given only for firm matches. Some rows have no size entry. The others give once, few or many, or a class for an expanded clone.

TRBJ2-7,TRBV5-8,NA,TRBD1,TGTGCCAGCAGCCCAGACAGGGGGAACCACGAGCAGTACTTC,CASSPDRGNHEQYF
TRBJ2-5,TRBV19,NA,TRBD2,TGTGCCAGTAGAGATCTAGCGGGAGAGACCCAGTACTTC,CASRDLAGETQYF
TRBJ2-1,TRBV4-3,NA,NA,TGCGCCAGCAGCCAAGGCCCCCTAGTAACCTACAATGAGCAGTTCTTC,CASSQGPLVTYNEQFF
TRBJ1-3,TRBV7-6,NA,NA,TGTGCCAGCAGCTTAAGGGCGGGCAGCTCTGGAAACACCATATATTTT,CASSLRAGSSGNTIYF
TRBJ1-2,TRBV7-2,once,NA,TGTGCCAGCAGCTTAAGAGGCAGGGTAGACACCTTC,CASSLRGRVDTF
TRBJ2-7,TRBV25-1,few,NA,TGTGCCAGAGCCCCCAAGATCTGCGAGCAGTACTTC,CARAPKICEQYF
TRBJ2-7,TRBV5-6,NA,TRBD2,TGTGCCAGCACCCGCCTTGAGGCTAGCGGGTTAGGGGAGCAGTACTTC,CASTRLEASGLGEQYF
TRBJ1-5,TRBV30,NA,TRBD1,TGTGCCTGGGGTCGGCCTGGACAGGGGAATCAGCCCCAGCATTTT,CAWGRPGQGNQPQHF
TRBJ2-2,TRBV29-1,NA,TRBD2,TGCAGCGCCCGGGGGGTTCCCGGGGAGCTGTTTTTT,CSARGVPGELFF
TRBJ2-7,TRBV4-3,NA,TRBD1,TGCGCCAGCAGCCAACACCGGGACAGGGGGTCCTACGAGCAGTACTTC,CASSQHRDRGSYEQYF
TRBJ2-1,TRBV15,NA,TRBD2,TGTGCCACCAGCAGGGGTTCCGGGACTAGCGGGAGCAATGAGCAGTTCTTC,CATSRGSGTSGSNEQFF
TRBJ1-2,TRBV30,once,TRBD1,TGTGCCTGGAGCCGGGACAGGGAAGCTAACTATGGCTACACCTTC,CAWSRDREANYGYTF
TRBJ1-5,TRBV4-2,NA,NA,TGTGCCAGCAGCCAAGATCCAGGGTCAGGTCAGCCCCAGCATTTT,CASSQDPGSGQPQHF
TRBJ2-1,TRBV14,NA,TRBD2,TGTGCCAGCAGCCAAGGCTGGCTAGCGGGGGCCTACAATGAGCAGTTCTTC,CASSQGWLAGAYNEQFF
TRBJ2-1,TRBV27,NA,NA,TGTGCCAGCAGTTTTCTAGTGGGCAATGAGCAGTTCTTC,CASSFLVGNEQFF
TRBJ1-1,TRBV30,NA,NA,TGTGCCTGGAACGAGGAAAGAGAGGTTGCTGAAGCTTTCTTT,CAWNEEREVAEAFF
TRBJ2-5,TRBV25-1,NA,TRBD1,TGTGCCAGCAGTGACTGGACAGGGTCTACGGCCCAGTACTTC,CASSDWTGSTAQYF